These 24 T cell receptor beta chains came from one sample sequenced in a study of T cell repertoires in cytomegalovirus infection. TCRdb re-derived calls from the reads in MiXCR, one entry per CDR3 protein. Of roughly 310,000 distinct CDR3 sequences listed, roughly a sixth are singletons. The sequenced sample was PBMCs. The receptor set was obtained from a human donor in good health (CMV status not recorded). Some clones in this sample may be carry-over from other donors' samples.

The rearrangement joins TRBV2 to TRBJ1-1; D perhaps matches TRBD1 (5 bases). Germline CDR1 SNHLY, CDR2 FYNNEI. V was clipped by 7 bases and J by 4 bases, with 13 bases between them. The CDR3 is made up of 13 amino acids. The CDR3 DNA reads TGTGCCAGCACGGCAGGGTGGAGCACTGAAGCTTTCTTT. This encodes CASTAGWSTEAFF.

Only a few counts were recorded for this clonotype. This chain links TRBV10-3 with TRBJ1-1, with unresolved D. With 3 bases removed from V and 0 bases from J, the gap between germline ends came to 8 bases. The CDR3 spans 14 residues. Per the germline V gene, CDR1 is ENHRY and CDR2 is SYGVKD. CDR3 nucleotide sequence: TGTGCCATCAGTGAAACGCTAATGAACACTGAAGCTTTCTTT. Its protein is CAISETLMNTEAFF.

Only a few counts were recorded for this clonotype. The chain has TRBV7-9 and TRBJ1-1; TRBD1 matches at 8 bases. This CDR3 comprises 13 residues. Germline V gene sequence: CDR1 SEHNR, CDR2 FQNEAQ (reference sequence). V lost 5 bases to trimming and J lost 5 bases; unmatched junction nucleotides: 4. As DNA, the CDR3 is TGTGCCAGCAGCCCCGGGGACAGGACTGAAGCTTTCTTT. Its protein product is CASSPGDRTEAFF.

This chain's CDR3 is CASSPTLAPANTDTQYF. In DNA, the CDR3 is TGTGCCAGCAGTCCCACCCTAGCTCCCGCTAATACAGATACGCAGTATTTT. The chain couples TRBV2 to TRBJ2-3, with a weak D call TRBD2 (5 bases). Trimming took off 5 bases at V and 3 bases at J, with 21 bases between the two ends. The CDR3 has 17 residues. Germline-derived CDR1 and CDR2 are SNHLY and FYNNEI.

This clonotype was counted many times. The germline gene is not matched at one end of the junction; a read error may be the cause. The chain couples TRBV7-7 to TRBJ2-7; 7 bases line up with TRBD1. CDR1 is SSHAT, CDR2 FNYEAQ, per germline (reference sequence). CDR3 size: 14 residues. Here the CDR3 DNA reads TGTGCTAGCAGCTGCCAGGGGGTCAGTGACGAGCAGTACTTC. As protein: CASSCQGVSDEQYF.

This clonotype came up many times. The V call is TRBV7-9, the J call TRBJ1-1; TRBD1 aligns across 7 bases. Germline V gives CDR1 SEHNR, CDR2 FQNEAQ (reference sequence). The ends lost 5 bases at V and 1 base at J; junction bases unmatched: 10. The CDR3 spans 16 residues. The CDR3 nucleotides are TGTGCCAGCAGCGAGATACAGGGGTTGACGAACACTGAAGCTTTCTTT. Amino acids: CASSEIQGLTNTEAFF.

This clonotype was detected a few times. CDR3 amino acids: CASSSPWGARGDEQFF. CDR3 sequence (DNA): TGTGCCAGCAGTTCCCCCTGGGGGGCGAGGGGCGATGAGCAGTTCTTC. The chain joins TRBV6-6 to TRBJ2-1; D may correspond to TRBD1 or TRBD2 (6 bases each). CDR1 MNHNY and CDR2 SVGAGI come from the germline V gene (reference sequence). The CDR3 sequence is 16 residues long. Trimming took 4 bases from V and 8 from J, leaving 21 bases between them.

This clonotype was counted a few times. The J gene is TRBJ1-4, the V gene TRBV5-4; possibly TRBD1 for D (5 bases). Germline V gene lookup returns CDR1 SGHNT and CDR2 YYREEE (reference sequence). Trimming removed 4 bases from V and 7 bases from J, with 20 bases in between. This CDR3 has 16 amino acids. CDR3 nucleotides: TGTGCCAGCAGCCCCCTAACCCAGGGAGAGGGTGAAAAACTGTTTTTT. Its protein is CASSPLTQGEGEKLFF.

In its sample, this clonotype was seen many times. The CDR3 region has the DNA TGTGCCAGCAGTTTTGGACAGCGGGTTCAGCCCCAGCATTTT. Its protein product is CASSFGQRVQPQHF. The chain couples TRBV12-3 or TRBV12-4 to TRBJ1-5; tentative D call: TRBD1 (6 bases). The CDR3 totals 14 residues. Between the trimmed V and J ends, which lost 3 bases and 6 bases, there was a span of 12 bases.

This clonotype was seen ten or more times. V usage is TRBV4-1 and J usage is TRBJ2-3, with D possibly being TRBD1 (5 bases). Trimming took 0 bases from V and 3 from J, leaving 22 bases between them. Germline lookup yields CDR1 MGHRA and CDR2 YSYEKL. This CDR3 is built from 19 residues. The CDR3 loop reads CASSQDFFVGAGKTDTQYF. CDR3 DNA sequence: TGCGCCAGCAGCCAAGATTTTTTCGTTGGGGCAGGGAAGACAGATACGCAGTATTTT.

This rearrangement joins TRBV27 to TRBJ2-4; TRBD2 might be the D (5 bases). The V end lost 2 bases, the J end lost 6 bases, and 17 bases lay between the germline ends. The CDR3 covers 16 residues. Germline CDR1 reads MNHEY; CDR2 reads SMNVEV (reference sequence). CDR3 sequence reads: CASSLGRGGSLNIQYF. The CDR3 bases are TGTGCCAGCAGTTTAGGAAGAGGAGGAAGCCTAAACATTCAGTACTTC.

This rearrangement joins TRBV9 to TRBJ2-3, with TRBD2 matching over 11 bases. Unmatched junction bases numbered 3, after V lost 4 bases and J lost 2 bases. This CDR3 spans 15 amino acids. The V gene's germline CDR1 is SGDLS and CDR2 YYNGEE. CDR3 sequence reads: CASSLAGGHTDTQYF. CDR3 sequence (DNA): TGTGCCAGCAGCCTAGCGGGGGGCCACACAGATACGCAGTATTTT.

This clonotype occurred many times. The chain links TRBV5-5 to TRBJ2-5; TRBD1 matches at 7 bases. The V and J ends lost 4 bases and 4 bases, in that order; junction bases with no gene match: 4. The CDR3 consists of 13 residues. Germline V CDR1 and CDR2: SGHKS, YYEKEE (reference sequence). Here the CDR3 DNA reads TGTGCCAGCAGCGAACAGGGGACAGAGACCCAGTACTTC. The encoded protein is CASSEQGTETQYF.

This clonotype appeared many times. This chain joins TRBV6-1 and TRBJ1-1; D not resolved. The CDR3 runs to 13 residues. Germline V gene sequence: CDR1 MNHNS, CDR2 SASEGT. The V and J ends lost 3 bases and 6 bases respectively, with 11 bases between them. The CDR3 loop is CASSDLGNAEAFF. The CDR3 DNA sequence: TGTGCCAGCAGTGATTTGGGAAACGCTGAAGCTTTCTTT.

This clonotype came up many times. The J gene is TRBJ2-7, the V gene TRBV7-6; TRBD1 might be the D (6 bases). Germline V gene sequence: CDR1 SGHVS, CDR2 FNYEAQ. The CDR3 runs 16 residues. V lost 1 base and J 0 bases, leaving 13 bases between the germline ends. The CDR3 nucleotides are TGTGCCAGCAGCTTAGGCCCACAGGGTTTCTCCTACGAGCAGTACTTC. Translation: CASSLGPQGFSYEQYF.

CDR3 sequence (DNA): TGTGCCAGCAGTTTGACAGCAGGGGGCGCTGGGGCCAACGTCCTGACTTTC. This encodes CASSLTAGGAGANVLTF. The gene calls are TRBV12-3 or TRBV12-4 and TRBJ2-6, with TRBD1 matching over 8 bases. Losses at the gene ends were 3 bases for V and 2 bases for J; bases not matched to a gene: 6. This CDR3 region has 17 residues.

This clonotype was seen at least ten times. This chain joins TRBV6-5 and TRBJ1-3; D gene ambiguous. Germline CDR1 is MNHEY and CDR2 is SVGAGI. CDR3 length: 16 amino acids. Deletions cut 6 bases from V and 2 bases from J, with 17 bases between. The CDR3 coding sequence is TGTGCCAGCAGATTGGGCGCAGCGACAACTGGAAACACCATATATTTT. It codes for CASRLGAATTGNTIYF.

The chain couples TRBV20-1 to TRBJ1-1; D perhaps matches TRBD1 (5 bases). The V and J ends lost 1 base and 2 bases respectively, with 17 bases between them. This CDR3 comprises 16 residues. Germline CDR1 and CDR2: DFQATT and SNEGSKA (reference sequence). Here the CDR3 reads CSARGVLQAANTEAFF. CDR3 DNA: TGCAGTGCTAGAGGGGTCCTACAGGCCGCAAACACTGAAGCTTTCTTT.

This chain uses TRBV6-2 or TRBV6-3 with TRBJ1-1; D gene unclear. Trimming removed 10 bases from V and 1 base from J, with 10 bases in between. The germline CDR1 and CDR2 sequences are MNHEY and SVGEGT. The CDR3 contains 12 residues. The CDR3, as DNA: TGTGCCACCCAACCCCCGAACACTGAAGCTTTCTTT. It encodes CATQPPNTEAFF.

This clonotype was counted once. A read error may explain this, as a much larger clone is one base away. The CDR3: CASSLAGNSPPHF. CDR3 DNA: TGTGCCAGCAGCTTAGCTGGGAACTCACCCCCCCACTTT. The J gene is TRBJ1-6, the V gene TRBV7-6; D unclear. CDR1 and CDR2 from the germline V gene are SGHVS and FNYEAQ. There are 13 residues in the CDR3.

The V and J genes are TRBV2 and TRBJ2-7, with D possibly matching TRBD2 (5 bases). V lost 6 bases and J lost 0, with 12 bases in between. This CDR3 region has 14 residues. Germline V gene lookup returns CDR1 SNHLY and CDR2 FYNNEI. The CDR3 bases are TGTGCCAGCAGAAGCAGGACTGACTCCTACGAGCAGTACTTC. Translating it yields CASRSRTDSYEQYF.

This clonotype was seen repeatedly, ten times or more. This chain joins TRBV7-2 and TRBJ2-7, with TRBD2 matching 7 bases. The CDR3 consists of 15 residues. The germline V gene has CDR1 SGHTA and CDR2 FQGNSA. The V segment lost 1 base and the J segment 2 bases; nucleotides outside the gene matches: 5. CDR3 in DNA: TGTGCCAGCAGCTTAGGGTGGGGGGGTGCCTACGAGCAGTACTTC. Translation: CASSLGWGGAYEQYF.

This clonotype was seen many times. The rearrangement links TRBV7-3 to TRBJ2-1, with D possibly matching TRBD2 (5 bases). The V and J ends lost 6 bases and 1 base respectively, with 13 bases between them. The germline V gene has CDR1 SGHTA and CDR2 FQGTGA. This CDR3 region has 15 residues. CDR3 in amino acids: CASRADVGSYNEQFF. The CDR3 bases are TGTGCCAGCAGAGCGGACGTAGGGTCCTACAATGAGCAGTTCTTC.

This clonotype was picked up a small number of times. This chain uses TRBV20-1 with TRBJ2-7, with 11 bases that match TRBD2. V was pared by 3 bases and J by 3 bases, with 4 bases of the junction left unmatched. CDR1 DFQATT and CDR2 SNEGSKA come from the germline V gene (reference sequence). The CDR3 has 14 amino acids. CDR3 in amino acids: CSASGTSGNYEQYF. CDR3 DNA: TGCAGTGCTAGTGGGACTAGCGGCAACTACGAGCAGTACTTC.